A single T cell receptor (beta chain) is shown here with its context. The target antigen is unknown. The CDR3 has 15 residues. Trimming left V 0 bases short and J 4 bases short, with 13 bases between. Germline CDR1 MNHEY, CDR2 SVGAGI. The entry originates in a study of T-cell reconstitution after alpha-beta-depleted transplantation in children. General study points: At the one-year point after transplant, T-cell counts and TCRbeta diversity were found to come mostly from T cells that had been newly produced. The high TCRbeta diversity at day 60 in some patients came from surviving recipient T cells and thymic progenitors. The study reportedly traced alpha-beta T cells about two months after transplant to several hundred expanded graft clones.

Unique molecular identifiers were built into the TCRbeta library. TCRdb fed the PCR reads into MiXCR, producing one record per CDR3 protein. The sample includes around 78,000 distinct CDR3 sequences, 13% to 15% seen only once; the top ten take about 25%. This receptor was identified in a male patient aged 2-9 years who had a stem cell transplant for acute lymphoblastic leukemia, so the T cells may come from the graft donor. The chain joins TRBV6-5 to TRBJ2-7; tentatively, D is TRBD1 or TRBD2 (6 bases each). The source was PBMCs, mostly from graft donor cells, collected 180 days after TCRalphabeta/CD19-depleted stem cell transplant. The CDR3 sequence is CASSYSKSGAYEQYF. CDR3 coding DNA: TGTGCCAGCAGTTACTCGAAGTCGGGGGCTTACGAGCAGTACTTC.